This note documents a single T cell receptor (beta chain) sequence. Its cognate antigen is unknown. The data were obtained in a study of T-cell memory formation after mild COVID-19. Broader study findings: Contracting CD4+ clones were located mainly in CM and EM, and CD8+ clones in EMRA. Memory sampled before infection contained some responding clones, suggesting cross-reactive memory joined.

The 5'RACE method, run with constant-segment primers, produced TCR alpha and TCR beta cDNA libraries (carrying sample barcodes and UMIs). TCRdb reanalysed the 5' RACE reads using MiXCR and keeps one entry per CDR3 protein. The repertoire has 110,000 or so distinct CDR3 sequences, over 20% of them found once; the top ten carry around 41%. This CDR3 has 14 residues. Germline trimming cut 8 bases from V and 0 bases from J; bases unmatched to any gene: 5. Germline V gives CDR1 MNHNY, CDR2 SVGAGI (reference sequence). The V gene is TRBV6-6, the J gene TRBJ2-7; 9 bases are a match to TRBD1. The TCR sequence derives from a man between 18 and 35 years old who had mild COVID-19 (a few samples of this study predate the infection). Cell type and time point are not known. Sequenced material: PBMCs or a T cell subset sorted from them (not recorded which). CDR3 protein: CASARDRASYEQYF. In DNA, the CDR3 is TGTGCCAGCGCCAGGGACAGGGCCTCCTACGAGCAGTACTTC.